This TCR beta chain was identified in a study of shared clonotypes between healthy human individuals. Terminally differentiated effector memory CD45RA+ cells were left out of the naive CD8 fraction, which was CD45RO-negative and positively selected for CCR7. Study-wide results and caveats: Relative to clonotypes present in all four donors, those not shared had lower generation probabilities. How much donors shared clonotypes was expected to be affected by sequencing depth.

Each subset's genomic DNA was shared equally among a number of immunoSEQ plates. Per sorted-subset replicate PCR, input was approximately 210 ng DNA, representing tens of thousands of T cell genomes. The assay was immunoSEQ multiplex PCR, and TCRdb's table has in-frame clones only and misses some. The profile shows approximately 650,000 clones, over 95% of them singletons. Comment on this clone: Its target is unknown.

V was clipped by 3 bases and J by 0 bases, with 10 bases between them. The CDR3 consists of 15 residues. The germline V gene has CDR1 MDHEN and CDR2 SYDVKM. The sequence was obtained from a woman aged 25 to 39 in good health. This chain connects TRBV28 to TRBJ2-3; D ambiguous. Source material: naive CD8+ T cells sorted from blood. The CDR3 bases are TGTGCCAGCAGTTTCAGGCCCGAGAGCACAGATACGCAGTATTTT. Residues: CASSFRPESTDTQYF.